The 26 T cell receptor beta chains listed next were all sequenced from one sample in a study of CD8+CD57+ T cells in acquired aplastic anemia. TCR beta VDJ combinations and CDR3 sequences were profiled from genomic DNA. TCRdb recomputed calls from the reads with MiXCR, one row per CDR3 protein. The sample carries about 150,000 distinct CDR3 sequences, roughly 49% recorded once. Patients picked for sequencing had shown CD8+CD57+ cell expansion detected by flow cytometry. Input material: sorted CD4+, CD8+, or CD8+CD57+ T cells (not recorded which) from PBMCs. These TCRs come from a human donor with aplastic anemia.

This chain uses TRBV24-1 with TRBJ1-5; D not resolved. This CDR3 has 11 amino acids. Per the germline V gene, CDR1 is KGHDR and CDR2 is SFDVKD. Trimming left V 4 bases short and J 9 bases short, with 6 bases between. In nucleotides, the CDR3 is TGTGCCACCAGTGAGGGTGGGCCCCAGCATTTT. This encodes CATSEGGPQHF.

This clonotype has a handful of counts. Here the CDR3 DNA reads TGTGCCAGTAAAACAGGGATTAGGGCCGGCGAGCAGTTCTTC. It translates to CASKTGIRAGEQFF. The chain combines TRBV19 with TRBJ2-1; D perhaps matches TRBD1 (6 bases). Germline assignment: CDR1 LNHDA and CDR2 SQIVND (reference sequence). Trimming cost V 7 bases and J 10 bases, with 20 bases left between them. This CDR3 comprises 14 residues.

This clonotype has a handful of counts. V usage is TRBV10-3 and J usage is TRBJ1-6, with 12 bases matching TRBD1. The CDR3 covers 14 residues. Germline V CDR1 and CDR2: ENHRY, SYGVKD. The V segment lost 6 bases and the J segment 12 bases; nucleotides outside the gene matches: 6. This CDR3 is CAISPGQGALPLHF. CDR3 sequence (DNA): TGTGCCATCAGCCCGGGACAGGGGGCTTTACCCCTCCACTTT.

V usage is TRBV20-1 and J usage is TRBJ2-1; D may be TRBD1 or TRBD2 (6 bases each). The germline CDR1 and CDR2 sequences are DFQATT and SNEGSKA (reference sequence). This CDR3 contains 14 residues. Trimming took 6 bases from V and 7 from J, leaving 19 bases between them. CDR3 in DNA: TGCAGTGCCTCGGAGGGGGGCGAGGGGAATGAGCAGTTCTTC. It specifies CSASEGGEGNEQFF.

This clonotype has a count of ten or more. V is TRBV5-6 and J is TRBJ2-7; D call uncertain. This CDR3 has 13 amino acids. Germline V CDR1 and CDR2: SGHDT, YYEEEE. The V end lost 1 base, the J end lost 2 bases, and 7 bases lay between the germline ends. The CDR3 reads CASSLINPYEQYF. CDR3 bases: TGTGCCAGCAGCTTGATCAACCCCTACGAGCAGTACTTC. Using reference TRBV5-6 and TRBJ2-7 for the parts outside the CDR3, the full variable domain is DAGVTQSPTHLIKTRGQQVTLRCSPKSGHDTVSWYQQALGQGPQFIFQYYEEEERQRGNFPDRFSGHQFPNYSSELNVNALLLGDSALYLCASSLINPYEQYFGPGTRLTVT.

This clonotype was recorded many times. This chain connects TRBV13 to TRBJ2-7, with D possibly matching TRBD1 (6 bases). The CDR3 contains 14 residues. Trimming took off 0 bases at V and 2 bases at J, with 8 bases between the two ends. The germline V gene has CDR1 PRHDT and CDR2 FYEKMQ (reference sequence). The CDR3 loop reads CASSLGRGTYEQYF. In DNA form, the CDR3 reads TGTGCCAGCAGCTTAGGGAGGGGGACCTACGAGCAGTACTTC.

The V and J genes are TRBV11-1 and TRBJ2-1; the D gene is possibly TRBD2 (5 bases). Trimming removed 1 base from V and 10 bases from J, with 14 bases in between. CDR1 is SGHAT and CDR2 is FQDESV in the germline V gene (reference sequence). This CDR3 is built from 14 residues. CDR3 bases: TGTGCCAGCAGCTTAGGAGGCCTCTCGGGGGAGCAGTTCTTC. Amino acid sequence: CASSLGGLSGEQFF.

This clonotype was picked up a small number of times. The chain is built from TRBV15 and TRBJ2-7, with 8 bases lining up with TRBD1. Germline V gene data show CDR1 as LNHNV and CDR2 as YYDKDF (reference sequence). There are 12 residues in the CDR3. J was trimmed by 3 bases and V by 8 bases; bases with no gene match: 3. The DNA of the CDR3 is TGTGCCACCTCGGACAGGGTCTACGAGCAGTACTTC. It translates to CATSDRVYEQYF.

The table lists this clonotype with many counts. This chain links TRBV9 with TRBJ1-5, with 7 bases identical to TRBD1. Per the germline V gene, CDR1 is SGDLS and CDR2 is YYNGEE. V gave up 3 bases and J gave up 5 bases; unmatched junction bases: 5. The CDR3 is 14 residues long. The CDR3 region has the DNA TGTGCCAGCAGCGGCGGACAGGAGTATCAGCCCCAGCATTTT. This encodes CASSGGQEYQPQHF.

With regard to this clonotype: One end of the junction does not line up with germline, which may come from a read error. This chain joins TRBV6-2 or TRBV6-3 and TRBJ1-5; TRBD1 might be the D (5 bases). Germline V gene lookup returns CDR1 MNHEY and CDR2 SVGEGT. The CDR3 has 17 residues. CDR3 sequence reads: CASSYAPIRDRRQPQQF. The CDR3 coding sequence is TGTGCCAGCAGTTACGCCCCGATACGGGACCGTCGTCAGCCCCAGCAGTTT.

This clonotype has ten or more counts. The chain uses TRBV29-1 and TRBJ1-2; tentatively, D is TRBD1 (5 bases). CDR3 length: 13 residues. V was clipped by 7 bases and J by 4 bases, with 16 bases between them. The germline V gene encodes CDR1 SQVTM and CDR2 ANQGSEA. Written as DNA, the CDR3 is TGCAGCGCTCTGACAGAGGGCTCCTATGGCTACACCTTC. This gives the protein CSALTEGSYGYTF. The full variable domain, its missing parts supplied by reference TRBV29-1 and TRBJ1-2, is SAVISQKPSRDICQRGTSLTIQCQVDSQVTMMFWYRQQPGQSLTLIATANQGSEATYESGFVIDKFPISRPNLTFSTLTVSNMSPEDSSIYLCSALTEGSYGYTFGSGTRLTVV.

V and J are TRBV24-1 and TRBJ2-1; 8 positions match TRBD2. The CDR3 spans 15 residues. Germline V CDR1 and CDR2: KGHDR, SFDVKD. J gave up 2 bases and V 5 bases, and 4 bases lay outside the gene matches. CDR3 nucleotides: TGTGCCACCAGTGCCCCGACTAGCGCCTACAATGAGCAGTTCTTC. Its translation: CATSAPTSAYNEQFF.

The CDR3 is CSAAGAMGYEQYF. The DNA of the CDR3 is TGCAGTGCTGCGGGGGCGATGGGGTACGAGCAGTACTTC. The chain is built from TRBV20-1 and TRBJ2-7; maybe TRBD2 (7 bases). Trimming left V 5 bases short and J 4 bases short, with 15 bases between. This CDR3 has 13 amino acids. Germline-derived CDR1 and CDR2 are DFQATT and SNEGSKA (reference sequence).

This clonotype occurred many times. At one end, the junction sequence differs from germline, possibly due to a read error. The gene calls are TRBV5-1 and TRBJ1-1; the match to TRBD1 covers 7 bases. The length of the CDR3 is 14 residues. Germline V gene sequence: CDR1 SGHRS, CDR2 YFSETQ. The DNA of the CDR3 is TGTGCCAGCAGCTTAGGGGGCGGAGGCACTGAAGCTTTCTTT. Translating gives CASSLGGGGTEAFF.

This clonotype was counted only a few times. The V call is TRBV10-3, the J call TRBJ2-2; 8 nucleotides match TRBD2. Germline lookup yields CDR1 ENHRY and CDR2 SYGVKD. The V segment lost 0 bases and the J segment 7 bases; nucleotides outside the gene matches: 10. This CDR3 is 17 amino acids long. The DNA of the CDR3 is TGTGCCATCAGTGAGTCTCCGGGACTAGTAATCGTCGGGGAGCTGTTTTTT. This gives the protein CAISESPGLVIVGELFF.

The J gene is TRBJ2-1, the V gene TRBV9, with TRBD2 identical over 11 bases. The CDR3 sequence is 16 residues long. Germline CDR1 reads SGDLS; CDR2 reads YYNGEE. Germline trimming cut 0 bases from V and 4 bases from J; bases unmatched to any gene: 3. In nucleotides, the CDR3 is TGTGCCAGCAGCGTAGGGACTAGCGGGCCTTACAATGAGCAGTTCTTC. The encoded protein is CASSVGTSGPYNEQFF.

This chain links TRBV7-9 with TRBJ2-1; a weak D match, TRBD2 (6 bases). Trimming removed 5 bases at V and 5 bases at J, with 10 bases between. Germline V gene sequence: CDR1 SEHNR, CDR2 FQNEAQ (reference sequence). This CDR3 is built from 13 residues. The CDR3 nucleotides are TGTGCCAGCAGCACTAGCTACGACAATGAGCAGTTCTTC. As protein: CASSTSYDNEQFF. The variable domain in full, completed from reference TRBV7-9 and TRBJ2-1, reads DTGVSQNPRHKITKRGQNVTFRCDPISEHNRLYWYRQTLGQGPEFLTYFQNEAQLEKSRLLSDRFSAERPKGSFSTLEIQRTEQGDSAMYLCASSTSYDNEQFFGPGTRLTVL.

The chain recombines TRBV9 with TRBJ2-3; unclear D gene. The germline gives CDR1 SGDLS, CDR2 YYNGEE. The CDR3 runs 15 residues. Trimming pared 2 bases from V and 0 bases from J, leaving 10 bases between. For the CDR3, the DNA is TGTGCCAGCAGCGTTGCCCCGGAGAGCACAGATACGCAGTATTTT. Translated, it gives CASSVAPESTDTQYF.

This clonotype occurred a few times. The CDR3 loop is CASSPGTVREQYF. The DNA of the CDR3 is TGTGCCAGCAGCCCTGGGACAGTAAGGGAGCAGTACTTC. This chain uses TRBV7-9 with TRBJ2-7, with 7 bases matching TRBD1. The CDR3 has 13 amino acids. Germline V CDR1 and CDR2: SEHNR, FQNEAQ (reference sequence). J was trimmed by 7 bases and V by 5 bases; bases with no gene match: 8.

This sequence joins TRBV7-6 and TRBJ2-2, with 7 positions matching TRBD2. With 6 bases clipped from V and 6 bases from J, the junction kept 4 bases outside the gene matches. CDR1 and CDR2 (germline): SGHVS, FNYEAQ. CDR3 length equals 13 residues. The CDR3 coding sequence is TGTGCCAGCAGTTCTGGACTAGCCGGGGAGCTGTTTTTT. It translates to CASSSGLAGELFF.

CDR3 sequence reads: CASSEEQAGVEFF. The CDR3 DNA reads TGTGCCAGCAGTGAAGAGCAAGCGGGAGTGGAGTTCTTC. The chain employs TRBV2 and TRBJ2-1; TRBD2 matches 8 bases. Germline V CDR1 and CDR2: SNHLY, FYNNEI. Trimming cost V 1 base and J 14 bases; bases outside gene matches: 7. CDR3 length: 13 amino acids.

CDR3 coding DNA: TGTGCCAGCAGGGGGGATCTTTCACCCCTCCACTTT. Its protein is CASRGDLSPLHF. The chain has TRBV2 and TRBJ1-6; perhaps TRBD1 as D (5 bases). Trimming pared 6 bases from V and 9 bases from J, leaving 9 bases between. The CDR3 totals 12 residues. Germline CDR1 is SNHLY and CDR2 is FYNNEI.

The V call is TRBV20-1, the J call TRBJ1-2; D may be TRBD1 (6 bases). The CDR3 runs 13 residues. Germline V gene lookup returns CDR1 DFQATT and CDR2 SNEGSKA (reference sequence). CDR3 nucleotides: TGCAGCAGCACAGGGAACCAGAACTATGGCTACACCTTC. This codes for CSSTGNQNYGYTF.

Points on this clonotype: A much larger clone lies a single base off, so this may be a read error. The V gene is TRBV6-1, the J gene TRBJ1-2; maybe TRBD1 (6 bases). Germline CDR1 reads MNHNS; CDR2 reads SASEGT. The CDR3 has 16 amino acids. With 3 bases removed from V and 4 bases from J, the gap between germline ends came to 18 bases. The CDR3 region has the DNA TGTGCCAGCAGTGATAGCTACAGGGTTCGGGGCTATGGCTACACCTTC. This translates into CASSDSYRVRGYGYTF.

To note about this clonotype: A much more abundant neighbour one base away suggests this may be a read error. The J gene is TRBJ1-1, the V gene TRBV11-2; D not resolved. This CDR3 region has 15 residues. Germline assignment: CDR1 SGHAT and CDR2 FQNNGV. Here the CDR3 reads CASSLDLGRVTEASF. The DNA for the CDR3 is TGTGCCAGCAGCTTAGATCTGGGAAGGGTCACTGAAGCTTCCTTT.

This clonotype appeared many times. The CDR3 loop is CASSDVVTTDTQYF. The CDR3 region has the DNA TGTGCCAGCAGCGACGTAGTTACCACAGATACGCAGTATTTT. The rearrangement links TRBV7-6 to TRBJ2-3; D gene uncertain. V was clipped by 5 bases and J by 2 bases, with 11 bases between them. The CDR3 is 14 amino acids. The germline V gene has CDR1 SGHVS and CDR2 FNYEAQ. The variable domain in full, completed from reference TRBV7-6 and TRBJ2-3, reads GAGVSQSPRYKVTKRGQDVALRCDPISGHVSLYWYRQALGQGPEFLTYFNYEAQQDKSGLPNDRFSAERPEGSISTLTIQRTEQRDSAMYRCASSDVVTTDTQYFGPGTRLTVL.